Below, 21 T cell receptor beta chains from the same sample are listed, as sequenced in a study of T cells in women clearing cervical HPV infection. TCRdb's copy holds only in-frame clones and misses some; the assay was immunoSEQ multiplex PCR. The sample data list about 39,000 clones. Sequencing was done on a sample of blood buffy coat. The receptors come from a woman aged 18-70 years with a cervical HPV16 infection that either progressed to CIN3+ or cleared (not recorded which).

For this clone: The sequence runs out 3 residues before the end of the CDR3; the remainder is reconstructed from the germline J gene. V gene TRBV5-1 combines with J gene TRBJ2-1, with no clear D. Germline lookup yields CDR1 SGHRS and CDR2 YFSETQ. The CDR3 loop spans 12 amino acids. V lost 0 bases, J lost 7 bases, and 5 bases lay in between. Incomplete CDR3 DNA: TGCGCCAGCAGCTTGGCGGTTAATGAG. As protein: CASSLAVNE. The entire CDR3 protein reads CASSLAVNEQFF.

A remark on this clone: The read terminates 3 residues before the CDR3 end, so the remaining end is supplied by the germline J gene. This rearrangement joins TRBV19 to TRBJ1-5; TRBD1 matches at 11 bases. The V gene end was trimmed by 6 bases and the J gene end by 5 bases; junction bases not matched to a gene: 3. CDR3 length: 14 amino acids. Germline values: CDR1 LNHDA, CDR2 SQIVND (reference sequence). CDR3 DNA, as far as it was read: TGTGCCAGTAGGGACAGGGGGCGCGATCAGCCC. This translates into CASRDRGRDQP. The entire CDR3 protein is CASRDRGRDQPQHF.

For this clone: The read is 3 residues too short to cover the CDR3 end, so that end is filled in from the germline J gene. The chain uses TRBV19 and TRBJ2-5; a possible D gene is TRBD2 (6 bases). Germline values: CDR1 LNHDA, CDR2 SQIVND (reference sequence). The CDR3 extends over 15 amino acids. Deletions cut 3 bases from V and 2 bases from J, with 13 bases between. The part of the CDR3 DNA that was read is TGTGCCAGTAGTATTCATGGGGGGACTCAAGAGACC. It translates to CASSIHGGTQET. The entire CDR3 sequence reads CASSIHGGTQETQYF.

Note on this clone: Read sequence stops 3 residues before the CDR3 end, and the germline J gene provides the missing end. This rearrangement joins TRBV20-1 to TRBJ2-7; no definite D call. Trimming left V 5 bases short and J 3 bases short, with 17 bases between. There are 14 residues in the CDR3. CDR1 is DFQATT and CDR2 is SNEGSKA in the germline V gene (reference sequence). The chain's CDR3 is CSAASRFEVYEQYF. The CDR3 bases that were read are TGCAGTGCTGCCTCGAGGTTCGAGGTCTACGAG.

Concerning this clone: The same CDR3 is also encoded by other DNA sequences in this sample. The CDR3 sequence is CASWTGRNSGNTIYF. The sequenced CDR3 bases are TGTGCCAGTTGGACTGGACGTAACTCTGGAAACACC. The chain joins TRBV19 to TRBJ1-3; D remains ambiguous. Sequencing ends 3 residues short of the CDR3 end; the germline J gene provides the rest. V lost 8 bases and J lost 0, with 14 bases in between. This CDR3 has 15 residues. Germline V gene data show CDR1 as LNHDA and CDR2 as SQIVND (reference sequence).

Concerning this clone: The CDR3 end is not reached by the read, which stops 3 residues before it; the germline J gene fills it in. The rearrangement links TRBV2 to TRBJ2-3; D not certain. Germline loops: CDR1 SNHLY, CDR2 FYNNEI. The CDR3 runs to 11 residues. CDR3 bases read: TGTGCCAGCAGCTACCAAGAGACG. Its translation: CASSYQET. The full CDR3 is CASSYQETQYF.

CDR3 bases read: TGTGCCAGCAGCTTAGCGACAGGTAACCACGAG. Protein sequence: CASSLATGNHE. The complete CDR3 sequence is CASSLATGNHEQYF. The chain is built from TRBV7-9 and TRBJ2-7, with D possibly matching TRBD1 (6 bases). The CDR3 is cut off 3 residues early in the read; its end comes from the germline J gene. Germline V lookup: CDR1 SEHNR, CDR2 FQNEAQ (reference sequence). This CDR3 contains 14 residues. The germline V and J ends were trimmed by 0 bases and 5 bases, with 11 bases remaining between them.

About this clone itself: The read falls 3 residues short of the CDR3 end, and the missing part is taken from the germline J gene. This chain uses TRBV19 with TRBJ1-1; D remains ambiguous. Germline V gives CDR1 LNHDA, CDR2 SQIVND (reference sequence). The CDR3 runs 13 residues. Trimming removed 6 bases at V and 1 base at J, with 9 bases between. CDR3 in amino acids: CASRDLGNTEAFF. Incomplete CDR3 DNA: TGTGCCAGTAGGGACTTAGGGAACACTGAA.

The part of the CDR3 DNA that was read is TGTGCCAGCAGCCAAGTCTTAATCGGGGGGACCTACGAG. This sequence encodes CASSQVLIGGTYE. The full CDR3 protein reads CASSQVLIGGTYEQYF. The chain employs TRBV3-1 (or the pseudogene TRBV3-2) and TRBJ2-7; TRBD2 aligns across 7 bases. The read gets to within 3 residues of the CDR3 end, and the germline J gene fills in the rest. With 1 base clipped from V and 2 bases from J, the junction kept 8 bases outside the gene matches. The germline V gene has CDR1 LGHDT and CDR2 YNNKEL (reference sequence). This CDR3 spans 16 amino acids.

Incomplete CDR3 DNA: TGTGCCAGCAGCTCGGGGGGGCCGACG. Amino acids: CASSSGGPT. The entire CDR3 is CASSSGGPTQYF. The chain uses TRBV7-2 and TRBJ2-3, with 8 bases fitting TRBD2. The observed sequence ends 3 residues before the CDR3 terminus, with the missing tail filled in from the germline J gene. Germline CDR1 SGHTA, CDR2 FQGNSA. This CDR3 has 12 residues.

Comments on this clone: Read sequence stops 3 residues before the CDR3 end, and the germline J gene provides the missing end. This sample also contains other DNA sequences that code for the same CDR3. The chain is built from TRBV7-9 and TRBJ1-6, with D possibly matching TRBD1 (5 bases). The CDR3 totals 12 residues. Germline CDR1 and CDR2: SEHNR and FQNEAQ (reference sequence). The sequenced CDR3 bases are TGTGCCAGCACCCTTAATCAGGGTCCC. Translated, it gives CASTLNQGP. The CDR3 reads in full as CASTLNQGPLHF.

With regard to this clone: The observed sequence ends 3 residues before the CDR3 terminus, with the missing tail filled in from the germline J gene. This chain joins TRBV28 and TRBJ2-3; 9 positions match TRBD2. There are 15 residues in the CDR3. V gave up 7 bases and J gave up 7 bases; unmatched junction bases: 12. The V gene's germline CDR1 is MDHEN and CDR2 SYDVKM. CDR3 in amino acids: CASILGLAGYHTQYF. Incomplete CDR3 DNA: TGTGCCAGCATCTTAGGGCTAGCGGGATATCATACG.

Remarks on this clone: The read falls 3 residues short of the CDR3 end, and the missing part is taken from the germline J gene. V gene TRBV19 combines with J gene TRBJ2-4; no clear D. The germline CDR1 and CDR2 sequences are LNHDA and SQIVND (reference sequence). The CDR3 contains 12 residues. CDR3 bases read: TGTGCCAGTAGTATAGGTGTCTATGGT. Amino acid sequence: CASSIGVYG. The CDR3 reads in full as CASSIGVYGQYF.

Concerning this clone itself: The read finishes 3 residues shy of the CDR3 end, and the germline J gene is used to complete it. This rearrangement joins TRBV7-2 to TRBJ1-2; D remains unclear. Between the trimmed V and J ends, which lost 6 bases and 6 bases, there was a span of 14 bases. The CDR3 runs 13 residues. Germline-derived CDR1 and CDR2 are SGHTA and FQGNSA. CDR3 protein: CASRRDLAHGYTF. The sequenced part of the CDR3 DNA is TGTGCCAGCAGAAGGGATCTAGCCCATGGC.

Worth noting for this clone: The CDR3 extends 3 residues past the end of the read, so its final part is completed from the germline J gene. The rearrangement uses TRBV2 and TRBJ2-4; 7 bases align to TRBD1. The CDR3 length is 14 residues. The germline gives CDR1 SNHLY, CDR2 FYNNEI. This CDR3 is CASSEIGTVSDQYF. The covered CDR3 bases are TGTGCCAGCAGTGAAATAGGGACAGTGTCAGAT.

Remarks on this clone: Read coverage stops 3 residues before the CDR3 terminus; the germline J gene supplies the remainder. The V and J genes are TRBV7-8 and TRBJ2-3, with 8 bases lining up with TRBD2. The germline V gene encodes CDR1 SGHVS and CDR2 FQNEAQ. This CDR3 contains 14 residues. The CDR3: CASRTTSEQETQYF. Incomplete CDR3 DNA: TGTGCCAGCAGAACGACTAGCGAACAAGAGACG.

About this clone itself: The read terminates 3 residues before the CDR3 end, so the remaining end is supplied by the germline J gene. The rearrangement joins TRBV5-8 to TRBJ1-2; TRBD1 might be the D (6 bases). V was cut by 8 bases and J by 5 bases, with 13 bases left in between. Germline lookup yields CDR1 SGHTS and CDR2 YDEGEE. This CDR3 region has 12 residues. The sequenced CDR3 bases are TGTGCCAGTAGCGGGACACCTTATGGC. Translating it yields CASSGTPYG. The whole CDR3 reads CASSGTPYGYTF.

Points on this clone: Coverage ceases 3 residues before the CDR3 finishes, and the germline J gene fills in the end. This sequence joins TRBV20-1 and TRBJ2-2; 11 bases map to TRBD2. Germline CDR1 and CDR2: DFQATT and SNEGSKA (reference sequence). The CDR3 consists of 15 residues. V gave up 3 bases and J gave up 6 bases; unmatched junction bases: 6. CDR3 DNA (partial): TGCAGTGCTAGGGCGTCTAGCGGGAGGCCCGGGGAG. Translation: CSARASSGRPGE. The whole CDR3 reads CSARASSGRPGELFF.

About this clone itself: The CDR3 end is not reached by the read, which stops 3 residues before it; the germline J gene fills it in. The rearrangement joins TRBV5-1 to TRBJ2-3; D unresolved. CDR1 and CDR2 (germline): SGHRS, YFSETQ. CDR3 size: 15 residues. V lost 4 bases and J 1 base, leaving 13 bases between the germline ends. Partial CDR3 DNA: TGCGCCAGCAGCCTACTACCTGGTGGCACAGATACG. Protein product: CASSLLPGGTDT. The whole CDR3 reads CASSLLPGGTDTQYF. The variable domain in full, completed from reference TRBV5-1 and TRBJ2-3, reads KAGVTQTPRYLIKTRGQQVTLSCSPISGHRSVSWYQQTPGQGLQFLFEYFSETQRNKGNFPGRFSGRQFSNSRSEMNVSTLELGDSALYLCASSLLPGGTDTQYFGPGTRLTVL.

With regard to this clone: The CDR3 end falls 3 residues outside the read, so it is completed with the germline J gene. The rearrangement uses TRBV7-2 and TRBJ1-2; the match to TRBD1 covers 7 bases. The CDR3 contains 15 residues. Germline loops: CDR1 SGHTA, CDR2 FQGNSA. Incomplete CDR3 DNA: TGTGCCAGCAGTCCCCACAGGGGAGGCTACAATGAC. Translation gives CASSPHRGGYND. The full CDR3 protein is CASSPHRGGYNDYTF.

Partial CDR3 DNA: TGTGCCAGCTCAAGGTCGGGACAGAAACAAGAGACG. It translates to CASSRSGQKQET. The entire CDR3 protein is CASSRSGQKQETQYF. This sequence joins TRBV18 and TRBJ2-3, with 7 nucleotides matching TRBD1. The read ends 3 residues early relative to the CDR3; the germline J gene fills the gap. Germline V gene sequence: CDR1 KGHSH, CDR2 LQKENI. The CDR3 length is 15 residues.